The sample holds a few counts of the clone carrying this TCR beta chain. These data are taken from a study of blood T cell repertoires in COVID-19. Turning to the study itself: Italy, Spain and the United States were the sources of the convalescent and acute COVID-19 samples.

CDR1 and CDR2 (germline): MGHRA, YSYEKL. CDR3 length: 15 amino acids. With 0 bases removed from V and 3 bases from J, the gap between germline ends came to 9 bases. Study processing details: Researchers report that nucleated cell counts were estimated from reference gene primer amplification. Libraries were prepared by immunoSEQ multiplex PCR; TCRdb keeps only in-frame clonotypes and omits some of them. The DNA was the basis for D and trimming; V, J and clone size are from that table. The table lists a few hundred thousand clones, roughly 85% of them singletons. The V call is TRBV4-1, the J call TRBJ1-3; no firm D call. The source of this sequence is a woman between 18 and 29 years old with acute or convalescent COVID-19. The specimen was peripheral blood. The CDR3, as DNA: TGCGCCAGCAGCCAAGATAAACAGATTGGAAACACCATATATTTT. It codes for CASSQDKQIGNTIYF.